The next 32 T cell receptor beta chains were all read from a single sample in a study of T cell repertoires in cytomegalovirus infection. These TCRs' antigens remain unknown. TCRdb itself ran the reads through MiXCR, one entry per CDR3 protein. The table shows 70,000 to 85,000 distinct CDR3 sequences, with about 40% occurring only once. The sample was CD8+ T cells from cultured PBMCs, taken from culture after CMV antigen stimulation. The receptors here all came from a human donor in good health (CMV status not recorded). Some clones in this sample may be carry-over from other donors' samples.

The genes are TRBV4-2 and TRBJ2-3, with 9 bases that match TRBD2. The CDR3 sequence is 16 residues long. V gave up 0 bases and J gave up 4 bases; unmatched junction bases: 5. Per germline, CDR1 LGHNA and CDR2 YNFKEQ. The CDR3 nucleotides are TGTGCCAGCAGCCAAGATTCCGCGGGGGGGCCAGATACGCAGTATTTT. It codes for CASSQDSAGGPDTQYF.

This rearrangement joins TRBV19 to TRBJ2-1, with a possible D match to TRBD1 (6 bases). CDR1 and CDR2 (germline): LNHDA, SQIVND (reference sequence). The CDR3 extends over 15 amino acids. V was pared by 6 bases and J by 0 bases, with 12 bases between. This CDR3 reads CASRLTGSSYNEQFF. CDR3 nucleotides: TGTGCCAGTAGGCTCACAGGGAGCTCCTACAATGAGCAGTTCTTC.

About this clonotype: One junction end disagrees with the germline gene, perhaps due to a read error. The chain carries TRBV5-6 and TRBJ1-1; perhaps TRBD1 as D (6 bases). In germline, CDR1 is SGHDT, CDR2 YYEEEE. The CDR3 is 15 amino acids. The CDR3 DNA is TGTGCCAGCAGCTTCGGACAGAACGCTAACACTGAAGCTCTCTTT. The encoded protein is CASSFGQNANTEALF.

This clonotype was observed a few times. The rearrangement links TRBV7-9 to TRBJ2-5; D may be TRBD2 (5 bases). This CDR3 region has 15 residues. Germline V gives CDR1 SEHNR, CDR2 FQNEAQ (reference sequence). Trimming removed 5 bases from V and 2 bases from J, with 15 bases in between. CDR3 DNA: TGTGCCAGCAGCGGTTCGGCAGCGGTACAAGAGACCCAGTACTTC. Translation: CASSGSAAVQETQYF.

The rearrangement uses TRBV7-6 and TRBJ2-7; no firm D call. The germline gives CDR1 SGHVS, CDR2 FNYEAQ. V lost 2 bases and J 2 bases, leaving 13 bases between the germline ends. The CDR3 consists of 15 residues. This CDR3 is CASSLSTDDTYEQYF. The CDR3 coding sequence is TGTGCCAGCAGCTTAAGTACTGACGATACCTACGAGCAGTACTTC.

In this sample, this clonotype turned up a few times. The V gene is TRBV7-8, the J gene TRBJ1-1; D gene unclear. Looked up from germline, CDR1 is SGHVS and CDR2 is FQNEAQ. Trimming took 3 bases from V and 5 from J, leaving 13 bases between them. The CDR3 has 14 residues. CDR3 nucleotide sequence: TGTGCCAGCAGCTTGGAGGTAGTAAATACTGAAGCTTTCTTT. Amino acid sequence: CASSLEVVNTEAFF.

The gene calls are TRBV3-1 and TRBJ1-5; D remains ambiguous. Germline V gene lookup returns CDR1 LGHDT and CDR2 YNNKEL (reference sequence). The V and J ends lost 0 bases and 6 bases respectively, with 15 bases between them. CDR3 length equals 16 residues. The CDR3 here is CASSQDLRSGGQPQHF. Here the CDR3 DNA reads TGTGCCAGCAGCCAAGATCTTCGTTCGGGAGGTCAGCCCCAGCATTTT.

This clonotype was recorded at least ten times. The chain recombines TRBV4-1 with TRBJ2-5; D ambiguous. V gave up 1 base and J gave up 0 bases, with 9 bases separating them. This CDR3 is 15 amino acids long. Germline V gene lookup returns CDR1 MGHRA and CDR2 YSYEKL. The CDR3 bases are TGCGCCAGCAGCCAAGCCTCCCGGTACCAAGAGACCCAGTACTTC. Translated: CASSQASRYQETQYF.

This clonotype has just a few counts. The chain couples TRBV5-5 to TRBJ1-1; TRBD1 aligns across 10 bases. The V gene's germline CDR1 is SGHKS and CDR2 YYEKEE (reference sequence). The CDR3 totals 17 residues. V lost 4 bases to trimming and J lost 1 base; unmatched junction nucleotides: 10. This CDR3 is CASSPGQGVMENTEAFF. CDR3 nucleotides: TGTGCCAGCAGCCCTGGACAGGGGGTTATGGAGAACACTGAAGCTTTCTTT.

This clonotype was observed a handful of times. V is TRBV7-6 and J is TRBJ1-2, with D unclear. The germline V and J ends were trimmed by 6 bases and 3 bases, with 17 bases remaining between them. CDR3 length: 15 amino acids. Germline V gene lookup returns CDR1 SGHVS and CDR2 FNYEAQ. DNA of the CDR3: TGTGCCAGCAGTTTTTATCGGCCCATGGACTATGGCTACACCTTC. It specifies CASSFYRPMDYGYTF.

CDR3 protein: CASSDAQGVNEQFF. DNA for the CDR3: TGTGCCAGCAGCGACGCGCAGGGGGTAAATGAGCAGTTCTTC. The chain is built from TRBV3-1 and TRBJ2-1, with TRBD1 matching 7 bases. The CDR3 spans 14 residues. Germline V gene sequence: CDR1 LGHDT, CDR2 YNNKEL (reference sequence). The V and J ends lost 5 bases and 7 bases, in that order; junction bases with no gene match: 8.

This clonotype has more than one count but fewer than ten. The chain uses TRBV7-8 and TRBJ1-1; D remains ambiguous. The CDR3 contains 14 residues. Germline V lookup: CDR1 SGHVS, CDR2 FQNEAQ. V was cut by 3 bases and J by 5 bases, with 13 bases left in between. The DNA for the CDR3 is TGTGCCAGCAGCTTTTTTCGCGGTACGACTGAAGCTTTCTTT. Translated, it gives CASSFFRGTTEAFF.

In its sample, this clonotype was seen a few times. This chain links TRBV12-3 or TRBV12-4 with TRBJ1-4; no clear D. Between the trimmed V and J ends, which lost 3 bases and 0 bases, there was a span of 8 bases. The CDR3 sequence is 15 residues long. Here the CDR3 DNA reads TGTGCCAGCAGTTTTACAGTGACAACTAATGAAAAACTGTTTTTT. Its protein is CASSFTVTTNEKLFF.

The CDR3 DNA follows: TGTGCCAGTGCCTCTCGGAGTCAAGTTTATGGCTACACCTTC. It encodes CASASRSQVYGYTF. J is TRBJ1-2 and V is TRBV19, with unresolved D. CDR1 is LNHDA, CDR2 SQIVND, per germline (reference sequence). CDR3 length: 14 amino acids. V lost 8 bases and J lost 5, with 18 bases in between.

This clonotype was seen a handful of times. This chain uses TRBV6-6 with TRBJ2-7; 7 bases fit TRBD1. CDR1 and CDR2 from the germline V gene are MNHNY and SVGAGI (reference sequence). With 6 bases clipped from V and 5 bases from J, the junction kept 4 bases outside the gene matches. CDR3 length equals 12 residues. The CDR3 spells CASRRGQDEQYF. CDR3 DNA: TGTGCCAGCAGAAGGGGGCAGGACGAGCAGTACTTC.

This clonotype was found many times. The junction differs from germline at one of its ends, possibly a read error. The rearrangement uses TRBV7-6 and TRBJ2-1, with TRBD2 matching 11 bases. From germline, CDR1 is SGHVS and CDR2 FNYEAQ. The CDR3 totals 15 residues. The CDR3: CASSTTSGNYDEQFF. CDR3 nucleotides: TGTGCCAGCAGCACGACTAGCGGGAACTACGATGAGCAGTTCTTC.

The chain uses TRBV27 and TRBJ2-7; 8 bases fit TRBD1. CDR1 MNHEY and CDR2 SMNVEV come from the germline V gene (reference sequence). Trimming cost V 2 bases and J 5 bases; bases outside gene matches: 8. The CDR3 has 15 residues. CDR3 sequence reads: CASSLIAGGLNEQYF. CDR3 bases: TGTGCCAGCAGTTTAATCGCAGGGGGCTTGAACGAGCAGTACTTC.

This clonotype turned up a few times. The V and J genes are TRBV7-2 and TRBJ1-2; perhaps TRBD1 as D (6 bases). V shed 3 bases and J shed 3 bases, with 14 bases lying between them. Per the germline V gene, CDR1 is SGHTA and CDR2 is FQGNSA. The CDR3 contains 15 residues. The CDR3 is CASSFTGTSDYGYTF. In nucleotides, the CDR3 is TGTGCCAGCAGCTTTACAGGGACATCCGACTATGGCTACACCTTC.

The CDR3 DNA sequence: TGTGCCAGCAGTTTAACAGGGAATCGGTACGAGCAGTACTTC. Translated, it gives CASSLTGNRYEQYF. The V call is TRBV28, the J call TRBJ2-7; D perhaps matches TRBD1 (6 bases). The CDR3 extends over 14 amino acids. CDR1 and CDR2 from the germline V gene are MDHEN and SYDVKM. The V and J ends lost 2 bases and 4 bases respectively, with 12 bases between them.

The CDR3 region is CASSQEQGWGEQFF. CDR3 nucleotide sequence: TGCGCCAGCAGCCAAGAACAGGGGTGGGGTGAGCAGTTCTTC. This chain links TRBV4-3 with TRBJ2-1, with 7 positions matching TRBD1. This CDR3 region has 14 residues. Germline CDR1 is LGHNA and CDR2 is YSLEER. V was clipped by 0 bases and J by 9 bases; unmatched bases: 5.

This clonotype was recorded a few times. V usage is TRBV6-1 and J usage is TRBJ1-1; no firm D call. The CDR3 spans 15 residues. The V and J ends lost 3 bases and 4 bases respectively, with 15 bases between them. Looked up from germline, CDR1 is MNHNS and CDR2 is SASEGT. DNA of the CDR3: TGTGCCAGCAGTGACAGGTTGCAAGTGGGCACTGAAGCTTTCTTT. It encodes CASSDRLQVGTEAFF.

V and J are TRBV7-2 and TRBJ2-1; D may be TRBD2 (7 bases). Trimming cost V 8 bases and J 0 bases, with 17 bases left between them. The CDR3 has 16 amino acids. Germline assignment: CDR1 SGHTA and CDR2 FQGNSA. The CDR3: CASGLGGGRSYNEQFF. CDR3 DNA sequence: TGTGCCAGCGGCCTGGGGGGGGGGCGCTCCTACAATGAGCAGTTCTTC.

The J gene is TRBJ2-7, the V gene TRBV20-1, with a possible D match to TRBD1 (5 bases). CDR3 size: 16 residues. Germline CDR1 is DFQATT and CDR2 is SNEGSKA (reference sequence). V lost 4 bases to trimming and J lost 0 bases, with 19 bases between them. CDR3 region: CSAKPLDRGISYEQYF. CDR3 coding DNA: TGCAGTGCTAAGCCCCTCGACAGAGGAATCTCCTACGAGCAGTACTTC.

The gene calls are TRBV4-1 and TRBJ1-5, with D tentatively TRBD1 (6 bases). CDR3 length: 14 amino acids. Trimming took off 4 bases at V and 7 bases at J, with 14 bases between the two ends. From germline, CDR1 is MGHRA and CDR2 YSYEKL. CDR3: CASSLFRGGQPQHF. CDR3 nucleotides: TGCGCCAGCAGCCTATTCAGGGGTGGGCAGCCCCAGCATTTT.

CDR3 amino acids: CASSYSGDTLVSYEQYF. The CDR3 DNA is TGTGCCAGCAGTTACTCGGGGGACACCCTAGTCTCCTACGAGCAGTACTTC. The V call is TRBV6-5, the J call TRBJ2-7; maybe TRBD1 (6 bases). The ends were cut back, 0 bases at V and 0 bases at J, with 15 bases in the middle. CDR3 length equals 17 residues. CDR1 and CDR2 (germline): MNHEY, SVGAGI.

The chain couples TRBV29-1 to TRBJ2-1; unclear D gene. CDR3 length: 13 amino acids. Trimming took off 0 bases at V and 5 bases at J, with 8 bases between the two ends. Germline V gene lookup returns CDR1 SQVTM and CDR2 ANQGSEA. The CDR3: CSVEDRANNEQFF. In DNA, the CDR3 is TGCAGCGTTGAAGATCGCGCGAACAATGAGCAGTTCTTC.

The chain employs TRBV6-1 and TRBJ2-5, with no clear D. Trimming pared 6 bases from V and 3 bases from J, leaving 2 bases between. CDR1 is MNHNS and CDR2 is SASEGT in the germline V gene. This CDR3 is built from 10 residues. The CDR3 loop reads CASRKETQYF. The CDR3 DNA reads as TGTGCCAGCAGAAAAGAGACCCAGTACTTC.

The gene calls are TRBV7-2 and TRBJ1-5; D remains ambiguous. CDR1 SGHTA and CDR2 FQGNSA come from the germline V gene. This CDR3 has 14 residues. Trimming cost V 2 bases and J 4 bases, with 9 bases left between them. The CDR3, as DNA: TGTGCCAGCAGCTTAATAGGGTGGAATCAGCCCCAGCATTTT. It translates to CASSLIGWNQPQHF.

This clonotype occurred a few times. The gene calls are TRBV19 and TRBJ2-2; 10 bases align to TRBD1. The J segment lost 4 bases and the V segment lost 5 bases, leaving 1 base of the junction unmatched. The V gene's germline CDR1 is LNHDA and CDR2 SQIVND (reference sequence). This CDR3 has 14 residues. The chain's CDR3 is CASSGTGATGELFF. CDR3 DNA sequence: TGTGCCAGTAGTGGGACAGGGGCCACCGGGGAGCTGTTTTTT.

V gene TRBV7-8 combines with J gene TRBJ2-5; D remains unclear. There are 11 residues in the CDR3. V lost 4 bases, J lost 5 bases, and 5 bases lay in between. Germline lookup yields CDR1 SGHVS and CDR2 FQNEAQ. CDR3 region: CASSSTETQYF. Written as DNA, the CDR3 is TGTGCCAGCAGCTCCACCGAGACCCAGTACTTC.

The gene calls are TRBV7-2 and TRBJ2-1; TRBD2 matches at 9 bases. The length of the CDR3 is 16 residues. Germline V gene sequence: CDR1 SGHTA, CDR2 FQGNSA. The trim removed 4 bases at V and 8 bases at J, leaving 12 bases unmatched. This CDR3 reads CASSSLSGGAGDEQFF. CDR3 nucleotides: TGTGCCAGCAGCTCCCTTAGCGGGGGAGCGGGGGATGAGCAGTTCTTC.

V and J are TRBV7-6 and TRBJ1-5; D perhaps matches TRBD1 (5 bases). The CDR3 covers 15 residues. The germline V and J ends were trimmed by 5 bases and 1 base, with 12 bases remaining between them. Per germline, CDR1 SGHVS and CDR2 FNYEAQ. This CDR3 is CASSLSGLSNQPQHF. CDR3 DNA sequence: TGTGCCAGCAGCCTTTCAGGGTTGAGCAATCAGCCCCAGCATTTT.